Each of the 5 T cell receptor beta chains below was sequenced from the same sample in a study of T cell changes during pregnancy in multiple sclerosis. Assay used: immunoSEQ multiplex PCR; TCRdb lists only in-frame clones, some missing. The sample carries tens of thousands of clones, 75% to 95% recorded once. The specimen comprised peripheral blood, sampled in the first trimester of pregnancy. These receptors were taken from a female donor with multiple sclerosis, enrolled in a pregnancy study.

This clone was seen just once. This sequence joins TRBV7-9 and TRBJ2-2, with 7 positions matching TRBD1. Germline V lookup: CDR1 SEHNR, CDR2 FQNEAQ (reference sequence). This CDR3 has 16 amino acids. V shed 5 bases and J 6 bases; nucleotides not matched to a gene: 12. In DNA, the CDR3 is TGTGCCAGCAGCCTACCCGGGACAGCCTTAGCCGGGGAGCTGTTTTTT. This translates into CASSLPGTALAGELFF.

The chain couples TRBV9 to TRBJ1-1; D is uncertain. CDR1 is SGDLS and CDR2 is YYNGEE in the germline V gene. V lost 4 bases and J 2 bases, leaving 15 bases between the germline ends. The CDR3 totals 15 residues. The CDR3 loop is CASSPHVGRNTEAFF. The CDR3 DNA sequence: TGTGCCAGCAGCCCTCACGTTGGCAGAAACACTGAAGCTTTCTTT.

The genes are TRBV6-4 and TRBJ1-1; 8 nucleotides match TRBD1. The CDR3 is made up of 13 amino acids. V lost 10 bases and J lost 4; bases outside the gene matches: 8. Germline CDR1 and CDR2: MRHNA and SNTAGT. This CDR3 reads CAIQGARITEAFF. In nucleotides, the CDR3 is TGTGCCATCCAGGGGGCCCGGATCACTGAAGCTTTCTTT.

V usage is TRBV5-1 and J usage is TRBJ1-1, with 7 bases aligning to TRBD1. The V gene's germline CDR1 is SGHRS and CDR2 YFSETQ. The CDR3 extends over 17 amino acids. After removal of 0 bases from V and 1 base from J, the junction contained 9 bases not matched to a gene. As DNA, the CDR3 is TGCGCCAGCAGCTTGGCCTTAGGGGGCGTTCCGAACACTGAAGCTTTCTTT. Translating it yields CASSLALGGVPNTEAFF.

The chain carries TRBV30 and TRBJ2-7, with D perhaps matching TRBD1 (5 bases). The CDR3 totals 13 residues. Trimming stripped 2 bases from V and 2 bases from J, with 10 bases between. From germline, CDR1 is GTSNPN and CDR2 SVGIG (reference sequence). CDR3 DNA: TGTGCCTGGAGTTACAGGAGAACCTACGAGCAGTACTTC. Protein sequence: CAWSYRRTYEQYF. The full variable domain, in which reference TRBV30 and TRBJ2-7 provide the parts outside the CDR3, is SQTIHQWPATLVQPVGSPLSLECTVEGTSNPNLYWYRQAAGRGLQLLFYSVGIGQISSEVPQNLSASRPQDRQFILSSKKLLLSDSGFYLCAWSYRRTYEQYFGPGTRLTVT.